A selection of T cell receptor beta chains follows, all from one sample in a study of vaccination effects on CD4 cells after COVID-19. TCRdb's table, derived via immunoSEQ multiplex PCR, lists solely in-frame clones and lacks some. This table has about 55,000 clones, approximately 70% appearing once. No antigen is known for these receptors. Sequencing was performed on CD4+ T cells from PBMCs cultured with SARS-CoV-2 spike peptides, taken before COVID-19 vaccination. The source of these receptors is a human donor who received a COVID-19 vaccine. The CDR3 runs from the conserved cysteine through the conserved F or W. Each record gives: D gene, clone size, J gene, CDR3 length, V gene, CDR3 DNA, CDR3 protein. A D gene is named only where the DNA matches it firmly. Clone size is stated in some rows and not others, as once, few, many or a class when expanded.

>TRBD2|.|TRBJ2-1|15|TRBV13
TGTGCCAGCAGCTCGGGACTAGAAATCAGCGATGAGCAGTTCTTC
CASSSGLEISDEQFF
>.|once|TRBJ2-5|16|TRBV7-2
TGTGCCAGCAGCCCACCAGGGGGAGGATGGCAGGGGACCCAGTACTTC
CASSPPGGGWQGTQYF
>.|.|TRBJ2-3|15|TRBV20-1
TGCAGTGCTAGTTCGGTGGGGGTTATTGCAGATACGCAGTATTTT
CSASSVGVIADTQYF
>.|.|TRBJ2-3|16|TRBV9
TGTGCCAGCAGCGCTGGACTCGCGACTAGCACAGATACGCAGTATTTT
CASSAGLATSTDTQYF
>.|.|TRBJ1-2|13|TRBV6-5
TGTGCCAGCAGTTATAAGAGGGCTGGTGGCTACACCTTC
CASSYKRAGGYTF
>TRBD2|.|TRBJ2-7|16|TRBV19
TGTGCCAGTAGCCTGGGGGGTAGCGGGCGTCCCTACGAGCAGTACTTC
CASSLGGSGRPYEQYF
>.|.|TRBJ1-1|11|TRBV30
TGTGCCTGGAGTGTCGGGAGGGAAGCTTTCTTT
CAWSVGREAFF
>TRBD2|.|TRBJ2-5|18|TRBV5-6
TGTGCCAGCAGACCCCAACTTAGCGGGAGGGCCCTCCGGGAGACCCAGTACTTC
CASRPQLSGRALRETQYF
>.|.|TRBJ2-5|15|TRBV15
TGTGCCACCAGCAGAGATCAGGCCAGGGCAGAGACCCAGTACTTC
CATSRDQARAETQYF
>TRBD2|.|TRBJ2-7|15|TRBV5-6
TGTGCCAGCAGCTCGGGGGGTCCTGAGGCCTACGAGCAGTACTTC
CASSSGGPEAYEQYF
>.|.|TRBJ1-3|14|TRBV30
TGTGCCTGGAGTGTACTTAACGGTGGAAACACCATATATTTT
CAWSVLNGGNTIYF
>.|.|TRBJ1-2|14|TRBV11-2
TGTGCCAGCAGCTTAGAGTCGGCTGCGCGGGGCTACACCTTC
CASSLESAARGYTF
>TRBD2|.|TRBJ2-3|15|TRBV24-1
TGTGCCACCAGTGGGACTAGCGGGGGGTGGGATACGCAGTATTTT
CATSGTSGGWDTQYF
>.|once|TRBJ2-7|12|TRBV29-1
TGCAGCGTTAGGGGCAGGGTCTACGAGCAGTACTTC
CSVRGRVYEQYF
>.|.|TRBJ2-1|12|TRBV11-2
TGTGCCAGCAGCCCGGACTGGGGGGTTCTGTTCTTC
CASSPDWGVLFF
>.|.|TRBJ2-5|13|TRBV30
TGTGCCTGGAGTGTAGGATTGCAAGAGACCCAGTACTTC
CAWSVGLQETQYF
>TRBD1|.|TRBJ1-4|15|TRBV13
TGTGCCAGCACCAAATCCGGGACAGGGAACCAAAAACTGTTTTTT
CASTKSGTGNQKLFF
>.|.|TRBJ2-7|16|TRBV7-2
TGTGCCAGCAGCTTAGATGGACCGGGAACCCCCTACGAGCAGTACTTC
CASSLDGPGTPYEQYF
>TRBD2|.|TRBJ2-3|14|TRBV19
TGTGCCAGTCGACTAGCGGGGTTCACAGATACGCAGTATTTT
CASRLAGFTDTQYF
>.|.|TRBJ1-2|17|TRBV7-9
TGTGCCAGCAACTCGGGACTCCCGATTGAGACTAACTATGGCTACACCTTC
CASNSGLPIETNYGYTF
>TRBD1|.|TRBJ1-3|14|TRBV27
TGTGCCAGCCGTGCAGGGGGATCCGGAAACACCATATATTTT
CASRAGGSGNTIYF
>.|few|TRBJ1-6|17|TRBV9
TGTGCCAGCAGCGTAGGCGGGGGGCGCTCCTATAATTCACCCCTCCACTTT
CASSVGGGRSYNSPLHF
>.|.|TRBJ2-7|12|TRBV28
TGTGCCAGCAGTCTCGGCTTAAACGAGCAGTACTTC
CASSLGLNEQYF
>TRBD2|few|TRBJ2-1|16|TRBV4-2
TGTGCCAGCAGCCAAGGGGAGCGGGGGGGTTTCAATGAGCAGTTCTTC
CASSQGERGGFNEQFF
>TRBD1|.|TRBJ1-1|14|TRBV7-9
TGTGCCAGCAGCTTCAGACAGGGGTTGACTGAAGCTTTCTTT
CASSFRQGLTEAFF
>.|.|TRBJ2-3|12|TRBV5-1
TGCGCCAGCAGCGCTCGGACGGCACAGCAGTATTTT
CASSARTAQQYF
>TRBD2|few|TRBJ2-3|16|TRBV6-9
TGTGCCAGCAGCCGTACTCGCGGGGGTCTCACAGATACGCAGTATTTT
CASSRTRGGLTDTQYF
>.|few|TRBJ2-7|13|TRBV30
TGTGCCTGGAAGGGCAGGAGCTCCTACGAGCAGTACTTC
CAWKGRSSYEQYF
>.|few|TRBJ1-5|13|TRBV4-1
TGCGCCAGCAGCCAAGATCGGGGGATGACCCAGCATTTT
CASSQDRGMTQHF
>.|.|TRBJ1-5|16|TRBV19
TGTGCCAGTAGCCCGGGACACAGTATAAGAAATCAGCCCCAGCATTTT
CASSPGHSIRNQPQHF
>.|.|TRBJ2-3|14|TRBV6-2/TRBV6-3
TGTGCCAGCAGTTACCCCCTGGGTACAGATACGCAGTATTTT
CASSYPLGTDTQYF
>.|.|TRBJ1-2|17|TRBV28
TGTGCCAGCAGTGGAGGAGGTCAGGGGTCCAAGATAAATGGCTACACCTTC
CASSGGGQGSKINGYTF
>TRBD1|.|TRBJ2-5|13|TRBV3-1/TRBV3-2
TGTGCCAGCACTGGGACAGGGGGAGAGACCCAGTACTTC
CASTGTGGETQYF
>TRBD2|.|TRBJ2-3|16|TRBV5-4
TGTGCCAGCAGCTACCACGGGGGGGCTCGCACAGATACGCAGTATTTT
CASSYHGGARTDTQYF
>.|.|TRBJ2-3|15|TRBV18
TGTGCCAGCTCACCACCTGGCTCCGTCACAGATACGCAGTATTTT
CASSPPGSVTDTQYF
>.|.|TRBJ2-7|12|TRBV28
TGTGCCAGCAGTTTAACCAGCTCCGAGCAGTACTTC
CASSLTSSEQYF